This T cell receptor (beta chain) is drawn from a study of T cells in localized non-small cell lung cancer (TCRdb year 2020). Study-wide context: T cell repertoires of 200 to 250 early-stage NSCLC patients were analyzed, with tumors being compared against uninvolved tumor-adjacent lungs. NSCLC patients had a mean age of around 66 years, and around 130 were male and 85 to 110 female. The cohort was made up of a few hundred treatment-naive NSCLC patients whose localized lung tumors had been resected.

Study-level results and caveats: Higher T cell density in blood was associated with longer overall survival, whereas higher clonality in adjacent lung was associated with shorter survival. Because the study design was exploratory, TCR variables were selected using unadjusted p-values without false-discovery rate correction. Uninvolved tumor-adjacent lung showed the highest T cell clonality, higher than tumor, which suggests more focused antigenic responses in the uninvolved tumor-adjacent lung. A median of 57 of the top 100 tumor clones were detected in paired uninvolved adjacent lung, and 25 to 35 of these tumor clones were also found among the top 100 clones of the paired uninvolved adjacent lung. Because multi-region tumor sequencing was not done, intratumor heterogeneity could not be ruled out.

The immunoSEQ Assay was used to sequence TCR beta CDR3 regions from DNA. The source study handled its data this way. To compute T cell density, TCR beta template counts were normalized to usable DNA, which was estimated by amplifying housekeeping genes. Richness was estimated with the preseqR package, extrapolating to 400,000 templates for PBMC samples and 120,000 templates for tissue samples. Clonality was defined by subtracting Pielou's evenness from one. Tissue-enriched TCRs were identified by differential abundance testing using productive amino-acid clonotypes, minimum total count 5 and alpha 0.1. The Jaccard Index and the Morisita Overlap Index were used to measure how much the repertoires overlapped between compartments. TCR beta CDR3s were clustered by GLIPH together with public tetramer-defined viral CDR3s, and at least three viral sequences plus V-gene enrichment were required for viral motifs. What TCRdb holds here is the immuneACCESS table cut down to in-frame rearrangements. Part of the clones is not present; checked against another copy, under half of the missing clones reflect an unresolved V gene, and the others are unexplained. D and trimming were read from the DNA, whereas the V and J calls and clone size are those reported in that table. For this sample there are 25,000 to 30,000 clones; about 87% appear just once. Roughly 2.9% of the sample rests with the top ten.

CDR1 is given as SGHRS and CDR2 as YFSETQ, both from the germline V gene. Trimming costs V 2 bases and J 6 bases, and their ends lie 9 bases apart. Including the terminal cysteine and phenylalanine, the CDR3 comprises 13 residues. The entry retains the CDR3 DNA only, 39 bases that are in frame from base 1. At diagnosis, tumor, uninvolved tumor-adjacent lung and peripheral blood were collected and then preserved as a mix of FFPE and fresh-frozen material. For TCR repertoire profiling, the blood samples were analyzed as peripheral blood mononuclear cells. About this clone itself: No antigen is known for it. It has no much larger one-base neighbor in the sample; base qualities were not kept.

The sequence was collected from a woman aged 18-49 years with stage I lung adenocarcinoma. The rearranged segments are TRBV5-1 and TRBJ1-3; the D gene assignment is ambiguous. Specimen: peripheral blood, collected before any cancer treatment. The CDR3 in this case is CASSLGPENTIYF. Here is the DNA: TGCGCCAGCAGCTTAGGACCGGAAAACACCATATATTTT.